This TCR beta chain was documented in a study of shared clonotypes between healthy human individuals. Whole-study context: A few men and a couple of women, aged 18 to 49, were donors.

As handled by the study authors: Junction-only sequences produced by ImmunoSEQ had no quality scores, so filtering differed. Profiled with immunoSEQ multiplex PCR; TCRdb holds only in-frame clones, not every one. V and J calls and clone size come straight from that table; D and trimming were deduced from the DNA. Of some 2.3 million clones in the sample, over 90% were seen once. The CDR3 has 15 amino acids. The V segment lost 4 bases and the J segment 3 bases; nucleotides outside the gene matches: 7. Germline CDR1 SGHTS, CDR2 YDEGEE. V usage is TRBV5-8 and J usage is TRBJ2-7; TRBD2 agrees at 10 bases. The sample taken for sequencing was naive CD4+ T cells from PBMCs. Regarding subset: CD45RA+ positively selected. This receptor was taken from a young man in good health. Some clones in this sample may be carry-over from other donors' samples. The CDR3 coding sequence is TGTGCCAGCAGCGTGACTGCTAGCGGGAGCTACGAGCAGTACTTC. The encoded protein is CASSVTASGSYEQYF.